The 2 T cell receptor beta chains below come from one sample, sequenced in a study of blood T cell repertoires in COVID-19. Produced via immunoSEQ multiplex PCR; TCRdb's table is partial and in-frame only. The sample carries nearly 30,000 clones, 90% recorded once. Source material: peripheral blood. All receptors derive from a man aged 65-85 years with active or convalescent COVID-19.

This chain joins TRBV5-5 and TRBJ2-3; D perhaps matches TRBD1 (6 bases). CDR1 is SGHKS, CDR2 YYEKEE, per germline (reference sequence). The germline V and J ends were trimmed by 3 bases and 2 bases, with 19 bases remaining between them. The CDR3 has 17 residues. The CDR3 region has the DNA TGTGCCAGCAGCTCCAAACGTTGGACAGCCAACACAGATACGCAGTATTTT. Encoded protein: CASSSKRWTANTDTQYF.

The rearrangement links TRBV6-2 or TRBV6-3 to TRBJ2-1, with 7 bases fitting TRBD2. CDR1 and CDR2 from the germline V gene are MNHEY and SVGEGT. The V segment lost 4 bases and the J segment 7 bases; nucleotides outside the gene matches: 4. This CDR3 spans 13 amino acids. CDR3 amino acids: CASSFGGLNEQFF. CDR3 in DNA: TGTGCCAGCAGTTTCGGGGGGTTAAATGAGCAGTTCTTC.